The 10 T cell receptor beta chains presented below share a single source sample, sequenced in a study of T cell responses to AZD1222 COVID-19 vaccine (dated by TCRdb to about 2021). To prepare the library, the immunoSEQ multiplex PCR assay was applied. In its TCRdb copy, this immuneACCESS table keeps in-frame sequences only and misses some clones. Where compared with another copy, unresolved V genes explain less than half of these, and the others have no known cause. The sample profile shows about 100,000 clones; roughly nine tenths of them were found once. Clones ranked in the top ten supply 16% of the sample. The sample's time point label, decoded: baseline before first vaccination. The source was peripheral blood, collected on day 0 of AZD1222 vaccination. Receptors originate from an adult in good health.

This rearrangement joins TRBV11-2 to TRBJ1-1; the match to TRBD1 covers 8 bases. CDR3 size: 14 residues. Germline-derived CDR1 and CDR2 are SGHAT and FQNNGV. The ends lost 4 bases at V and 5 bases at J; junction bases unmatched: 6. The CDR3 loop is CASSWVQGGTEAFF. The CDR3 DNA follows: TGTGCCAGCAGCTGGGTACAGGGGGGGACTGAAGCTTTCTTT.

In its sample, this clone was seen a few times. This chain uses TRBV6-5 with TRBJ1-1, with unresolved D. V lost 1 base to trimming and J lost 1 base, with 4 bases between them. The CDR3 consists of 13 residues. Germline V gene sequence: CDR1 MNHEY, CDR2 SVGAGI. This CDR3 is CASSYWRNTEAFF. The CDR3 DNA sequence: TGTGCCAGCAGTTACTGGCGGAACACTGAAGCTTTCTTT.

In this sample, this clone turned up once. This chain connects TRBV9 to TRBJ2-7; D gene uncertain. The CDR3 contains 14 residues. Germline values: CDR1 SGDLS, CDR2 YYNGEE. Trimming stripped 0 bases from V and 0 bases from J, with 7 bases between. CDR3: CASSVEQYSYEQYF. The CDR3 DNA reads TGTGCCAGCAGCGTAGAACAGTACTCCTACGAGCAGTACTTC.

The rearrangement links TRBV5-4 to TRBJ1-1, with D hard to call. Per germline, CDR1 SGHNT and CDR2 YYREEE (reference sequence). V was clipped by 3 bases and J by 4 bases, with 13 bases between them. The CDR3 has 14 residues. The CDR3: CASSSSQGFTEAFF. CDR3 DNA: TGTGCCAGCAGCTCCTCCCAAGGGTTCACTGAAGCTTTCTTT. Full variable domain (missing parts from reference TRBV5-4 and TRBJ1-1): ETGVTQSPTHLIKTRGQQVTLRCSSQSGHNTVSWYQQALGQGPQFIFQYYREEENGRGNFPPRFSGLQFPNYSSELNVNALELDDSALYLCASSSSQGFTEAFFGQGTRLTVV.

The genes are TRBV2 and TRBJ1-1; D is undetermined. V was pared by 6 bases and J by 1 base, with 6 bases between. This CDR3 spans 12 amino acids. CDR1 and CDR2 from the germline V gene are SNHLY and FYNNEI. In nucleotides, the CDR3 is TGTGCCAGCAGCCACGGGAACACTGAAGCTTTCTTT. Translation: CASSHGNTEAFF.

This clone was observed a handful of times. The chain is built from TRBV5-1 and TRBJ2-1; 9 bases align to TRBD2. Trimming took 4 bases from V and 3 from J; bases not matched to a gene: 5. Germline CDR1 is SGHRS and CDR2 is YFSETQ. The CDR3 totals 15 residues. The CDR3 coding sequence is TGCGCCAGCAGCATTAGGACTAGCGACTACAATGAGCAGTTCTTC. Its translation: CASSIRTSDYNEQFF.

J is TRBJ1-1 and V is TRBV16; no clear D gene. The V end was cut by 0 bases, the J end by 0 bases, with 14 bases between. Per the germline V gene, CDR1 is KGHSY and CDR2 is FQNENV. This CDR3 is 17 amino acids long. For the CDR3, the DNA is TGTGCCAGCAGCCAATCTCGAGTTCGGAAAATGAACACTGAAGCTTTCTTT. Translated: CASSQSRVRKMNTEAFF.

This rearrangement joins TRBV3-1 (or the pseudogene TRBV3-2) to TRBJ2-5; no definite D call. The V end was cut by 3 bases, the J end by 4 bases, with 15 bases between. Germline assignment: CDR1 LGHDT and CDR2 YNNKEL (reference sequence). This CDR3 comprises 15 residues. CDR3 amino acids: CASSHHGPLAETQYF. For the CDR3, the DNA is TGTGCCAGCAGCCACCACGGGCCCCTCGCAGAGACCCAGTACTTC.

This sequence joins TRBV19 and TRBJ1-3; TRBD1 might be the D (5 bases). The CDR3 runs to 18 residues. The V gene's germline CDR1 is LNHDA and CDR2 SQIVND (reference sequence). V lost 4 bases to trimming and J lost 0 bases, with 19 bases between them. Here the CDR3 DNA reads TGTGCCAGTAGTAACTACGGGACGGGTATTAGCTCTGGAAACACCATATATTTT. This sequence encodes CASSNYGTGISSGNTIYF.

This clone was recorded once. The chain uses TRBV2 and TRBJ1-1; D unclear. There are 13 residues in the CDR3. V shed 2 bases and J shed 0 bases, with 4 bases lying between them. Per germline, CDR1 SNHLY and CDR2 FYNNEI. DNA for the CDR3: TGTGCCAGCAGTGAATTGGTGAACACTGAAGCTTTCTTT. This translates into CASSELVNTEAFF. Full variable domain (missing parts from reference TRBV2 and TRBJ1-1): EPEVTQTPSHQVTQMGQEVILRCVPISNHLYFYWYRQILGQKVEFLVSFYNNEISEKSEIFDDQFSVERPDGSNFTLKIRSTKLEDSAMYFCASSELVNTEAFFGQGTRLTVV.